Below are 32 T cell receptor beta chains sequenced from a single sample in a study of blood T cell repertoires in COVID-19. Assay used: immunoSEQ multiplex PCR; TCRdb lists only in-frame clones, some missing. Of 150,000 or so clones in the sample, 75% to 85% were seen once. Source material: peripheral blood. Receptor source: a human donor with acute or convalescent COVID-19. The donor label of this sample is uncertain.

The genes are TRBV6-5 and TRBJ1-1; D is ambiguous. The V end was cut by 0 bases, the J end by 3 bases, with 14 bases between. CDR3 length: 16 amino acids. CDR1 MNHEY and CDR2 SVGAGI come from the germline V gene. The CDR3 sequence: CASSYSFTASDTEAFF. The CDR3 DNA follows: TGTGCCAGCAGTTACTCTTTCACAGCTTCGGACACTGAAGCTTTCTTT.

V and J are TRBV3-1 (or the pseudogene TRBV3-2) and TRBJ1-2, with D uncertain. Germline loops: CDR1 LGHDT, CDR2 YNNKEL (reference sequence). V was shortened by 4 bases and J by 8 bases, with 14 bases between the two germline ends. CDR3 length: 13 residues. For the CDR3, the DNA is TGTGCCAGCAGCCCCTTGGGCCCCCACGGCTACACCTTC. Its protein product is CASSPLGPHGYTF.

This clone was seen a handful of times. This specimen includes other DNA sequences encoding the same CDR3. This chain joins TRBV5-4 and TRBJ2-3, with 7 nucleotides matching TRBD1. V was clipped by 0 bases and J by 3 bases; unmatched bases: 1. This CDR3 has 14 residues. The germline V gene has CDR1 SGHNT and CDR2 YYREEE (reference sequence). The CDR3, as DNA: TGTGCCAGCAGCTTGGCAGGGGGAACAGATACGCAGTATTTT. Protein product: CASSLAGGTDTQYF.

The chain has TRBV5-1 and TRBJ2-2; 10 nucleotides match TRBD2. The germline CDR1 and CDR2 sequences are SGHRS and YFSETQ. This CDR3 spans 15 amino acids. V trimming: 4 bases; J trimming: 7 bases; junction bases outside the gene matches: 7. This chain's CDR3 is CASSKTSGQGGELFF. The CDR3 DNA reads TGCGCCAGCAGCAAGACTAGCGGGCAAGGCGGGGAGCTGTTTTTT.

This chain links TRBV7-8 with TRBJ2-3; 7 nucleotides match TRBD1. The CDR3 is 19 amino acids. Trimming at V came to 5 bases and at J to 2 bases, leaving 19 bases not matched to a gene. Germline CDR1 SGHVS, CDR2 FQNEAQ. CDR3: CASSPYRGGRSGHTDTQYF. Written as DNA, the CDR3 is TGTGCCAGCAGCCCCTACAGGGGCGGCCGCAGCGGCCACACAGATACGCAGTATTTT.

This clone occurred a few times. The chain recombines TRBV9 with TRBJ2-5; a possible D gene is TRBD2 (5 bases). The CDR3 runs to 15 residues. Per the germline V gene, CDR1 is SGDLS and CDR2 is YYNGEE. Trimming took off 3 bases at V and 2 bases at J, with 14 bases between the two ends. The CDR3 DNA follows: TGTGCCAGCAGCGCCGGACTTATTATTCAAGAGACCCAGTACTTC. The encoded protein is CASSAGLIIQETQYF.

In this sample, this clone turned up many times. The chain combines TRBV9 with TRBJ1-2; D remains ambiguous. The CDR3 extends over 15 amino acids. V was clipped by 0 bases and J by 8 bases, with 17 bases between them. Germline loops: CDR1 SGDLS, CDR2 YYNGEE. The CDR3 region is CASSVVVEGVSGYTF. The CDR3 region has the DNA TGTGCCAGCAGCGTAGTAGTGGAAGGAGTGAGCGGCTACACCTTC.

The chain carries TRBV2 and TRBJ1-1; 7 bases match TRBD1. Trimming at V came to 6 bases and at J to 7 bases, leaving 8 bases not matched to a gene. CDR3 length: 13 residues. Germline V lookup: CDR1 SNHLY, CDR2 FYNNEI. CDR3 DNA: TGTGCCAGCAGCTGGGGGACAGCGGTTGAAGCTTTCTTT. It yields the protein CASSWGTAVEAFF.

The rearrangement uses TRBV5-4 and TRBJ1-5; D is uncertain. Looked up from germline, CDR1 is SGHNT and CDR2 is YYREEE (reference sequence). The CDR3 totals 15 residues. Deletions cut 0 bases from V and 0 bases from J, with 7 bases between. The CDR3 region is CASSLAENSNQPQHF. CDR3 in DNA: TGTGCCAGCAGCTTGGCGGAGAATAGCAATCAGCCCCAGCATTTT.

J is TRBJ1-6 and V is TRBV11-2; D ambiguous. The CDR3 is 14 amino acids. Germline CDR1 is SGHAT and CDR2 is FQNNGV. The V gene lost 6 bases and the J gene lost 7 bases, with 13 bases spanning the gap. CDR3 bases: TGTGCCAGCAGACGCGGCGGGTTCAATTCACCCCTCCACTTT. It yields the protein CASRRGGFNSPLHF.

This chain uses TRBV6-2 or TRBV6-3 with TRBJ1-2, with no clear D. Trimming cost V 0 bases and J 1 base, with 6 bases left between them. The CDR3 length is 14 residues. Germline assignment: CDR1 MNHEY and CDR2 SVGEGT. CDR3 in DNA: TGTGCCAGCAGTTACTCTGGAGGTAACTATGGCTACACCTTC. Amino acid sequence: CASSYSGGNYGYTF.

This sequence joins TRBV2 and TRBJ1-2, with TRBD1 identical over 8 bases. The length of the CDR3 is 12 residues. Germline V CDR1 and CDR2: SNHLY, FYNNEI. Trimming removed 5 bases from V and 9 bases from J; junction bases left unmatched: 5. The CDR3 protein is CASSTDRVRYTF. Here the CDR3 DNA reads TGTGCCAGCAGTACGGACAGGGTTCGCTACACCTTC. The full variable domain, its missing parts supplied by reference TRBV2 and TRBJ1-2, is EPEVTQTPSHQVTQMGQEVILRCVPISNHLYFYWYRQILGQKVEFLVSFYNNEISEKSEIFDDQFSVERPDGSNFTLKIRSTKLEDSAMYFCASSTDRVRYTFGSGTRLTVV.

This clone was detected a few times. The V and J genes are TRBV9 and TRBJ2-2, with 10 bases aligning to TRBD1. The V and J ends lost 10 bases and 4 bases, in that order; junction bases with no gene match: 4. Looked up from germline, CDR1 is SGDLS and CDR2 is YYNGEE. The CDR3 spans 13 residues. CDR3 in DNA: TGTGCCTCGGGACAGGGGCCCACCGGGGAGCTGTTTTTT. Residues: CASGQGPTGELFF.

V and J are TRBV7-8 and TRBJ2-3; TRBD2 matches at 8 bases. V dropped 1 base and J dropped 1; count of bases not matched to a gene: 4. CDR1 and CDR2 (germline): SGHVS, FQNEAQ. CDR3 length: 16 residues. CDR3 sequence reads: CASSLVGGAGTDTQYF. The CDR3 coding sequence is TGTGCCAGCAGCTTAGTCGGGGGGGCGGGCACAGATACGCAGTATTTT.

This clone was recorded a few times. V is TRBV19 and J is TRBJ1-1; the D is unclear. The CDR3 length is 14 residues. The germline CDR1 and CDR2 sequences are LNHDA and SQIVND (reference sequence). V lost 3 bases and J 0 bases, leaving 8 bases between the germline ends. Here the CDR3 DNA reads TGTGCCAGTAGTATCGACAAAGTGAACACTGAAGCTTTCTTT. Its translation is CASSIDKVNTEAFF. Full variable domain (rest looked up from reference TRBV19 and TRBJ1-1): DGGITQSPKYLFRKEGQNVTLSCEQNLNHDAMYWYRQDPGQGLRLIYYSQIVNDFQKGDIAEGYSVSREKKESFPLTVTSAQKNPTAFYLCASSIDKVNTEAFFGQGTRLTVV.

The V gene is TRBV5-1, the J gene TRBJ1-6; possibly TRBD1 for D (5 bases). This CDR3 is built from 16 residues. Germline CDR1 SGHRS, CDR2 YFSETQ. With 4 bases removed from V and 0 bases from J, the gap between germline ends came to 11 bases. Written as DNA, the CDR3 is TGCGCCAGCAGCCCCTGGGGGGGCTCCTATAATTCACCCCTCCACTTT. Translated: CASSPWGGSYNSPLHF.

This rearrangement joins TRBV11-3 to TRBJ2-1, with 10 bases that match TRBD1. V was clipped by 3 bases and J by 3 bases; unmatched bases: 8. Germline V CDR1 and CDR2: SGHNT, YENEEA. There are 17 residues in the CDR3. The CDR3 here is CASSLSAGTGVYNEQFF. The CDR3 coding sequence is TGTGCCAGCAGCTTGTCCGCTGGGACAGGGGTCTACAATGAGCAGTTCTTC.

This chain uses TRBV6-5 with TRBJ1-2; D uncertain. The CDR3 totals 15 residues. The germline V gene has CDR1 MNHEY and CDR2 SVGAGI. Trimming left V 6 bases short and J 2 bases short, with 16 bases between. The CDR3 DNA sequence: TGTGCCAGCAGCCTCAAGGGAGTCTTAAACTATGGCTACACCTTC. Translated, it gives CASSLKGVLNYGYTF.

This rearrangement joins TRBV2 to TRBJ1-2, with a possible D match to TRBD1 (6 bases). The CDR3 length is 13 residues. Germline-derived CDR1 and CDR2 are SNHLY and FYNNEI. V lost 5 bases and J 6 bases, leaving 13 bases between the germline ends. The CDR3 is CASSKQGPNGYTF. In DNA form, the CDR3 reads TGTGCCAGCAGTAAACAGGGTCCGAATGGCTACACCTTC.

The V and J genes are TRBV12-3 or TRBV12-4 and TRBJ2-7; perhaps TRBD2 as D (6 bases). There are 13 residues in the CDR3. Trimming pared 5 bases from V and 7 bases from J, leaving 15 bases between. The CDR3 loop reads CASSPRAGWEQYF. In DNA form, the CDR3 reads TGTGCCAGCAGTCCCAGGGCGGGGTGGGAGCAGTACTTC.

In DNA, the CDR3 is TGTGCCACCAGTGATTCTACAGGGGTGAGGGAGACCCAGTACTTC. This gives the protein CATSDSTGVRETQYF. The rearrangement links TRBV24-1 to TRBJ2-5; 7 nucleotides align to TRBD1. Germline assignment: CDR1 KGHDR and CDR2 SFDVKD. V was clipped by 2 bases and J by 5 bases; unmatched bases: 7. The CDR3 runs to 15 residues.

This clone was recorded a few times. The chain recombines TRBV6-5 with TRBJ1-2; D gene unclear. The CDR3 loop spans 11 amino acids. The V gene's germline CDR1 is MNHEY and CDR2 SVGAGI. V lost 6 bases and J lost 10, with 12 bases in between. CDR3 in DNA: TGTGCCAGCAGCCGCATGGGCTTCTACACCTTC. It specifies CASSRMGFYTF.

This clone was seen a few times. The J gene is TRBJ1-2, the V gene TRBV30; 8 bases line up with TRBD1. The J segment lost 4 bases and the V segment lost 2 bases, leaving 3 bases of the junction unmatched. The germline V gene encodes CDR1 GTSNPN and CDR2 SVGIG (reference sequence). This CDR3 has 13 amino acids. The CDR3 here is CAWSRTGSYGYTF. The CDR3 DNA reads TGTGCCTGGAGTCGGACAGGGAGCTATGGCTACACCTTC. Full variable domain (rest looked up from reference TRBV30 and TRBJ1-2): SQTIHQWPATLVQPVGSPLSLECTVEGTSNPNLYWYRQAAGRGLQLLFYSVGIGQISSEVPQNLSASRPQDRQFILSSKKLLLSDSGFYLCAWSRTGSYGYTFGSGTRLTVV.

V usage is TRBV29-1 and J usage is TRBJ1-3; the D is unclear. V shed 4 bases and J shed 8 bases, with 12 bases lying between them. Germline assignment: CDR1 SQVTM and CDR2 ANQGSEA. The CDR3 covers 12 residues. The CDR3 spells CSVARDGDTIYF. The CDR3 bases are TGCAGCGTTGCTCGAGACGGGGACACCATATATTTT.

The chain carries TRBV4-1 and TRBJ2-5; D unclear. The CDR3 is made up of 14 amino acids. Germline CDR1 reads MGHRA; CDR2 reads YSYEKL. Trimming removed 1 base from V and 3 bases from J, with 9 bases in between. The DNA for the CDR3 is TGCGCCAGCAGCCAAGCACCCGCGGAAGAGACCCAGTACTTC. Its translation is CASSQAPAEETQYF.

This clone was counted a single time. V and J are TRBV6-5 and TRBJ1-1, with D possibly matching TRBD1 (5 bases). The V gene lost 0 bases and the J gene lost 5 bases, with 13 bases spanning the gap. Germline assignment: CDR1 MNHEY and CDR2 SVGAGI. The CDR3 sequence is 15 residues long. The CDR3, as DNA: TGTGCCAGCAGTTACTCGACTTCCGGGGGGACTGAAGCTTTCTTT. Its translation: CASSYSTSGGTEAFF.

The chain joins TRBV4-1 to TRBJ2-7; no clear D gene. Germline-derived CDR1 and CDR2 are MGHRA and YSYEKL. V was trimmed by 5 bases and J by 2 bases, leaving 19 bases between them. This CDR3 spans 16 amino acids. In DNA form, the CDR3 reads TGCGCCAGCAGCTTAACTGCCTCTCCCTTGACCTACGAGCAGTACGTC. It codes for CASSLTASPLTYEQYV.

In this sample, this clone turned up a few times. J is TRBJ1-3 and V is TRBV5-1; D is possibly TRBD1 (6 bases). V was cut by 4 bases and J by 4 bases, with 12 bases left in between. CDR3 size: 14 residues. Germline V gene lookup returns CDR1 SGHRS and CDR2 YFSETQ. For the CDR3, the DNA is TGCGCCAGCAGCGCCGGGACATCCGGAAACACCATATATTTT. Translation: CASSAGTSGNTIYF. The variable domain in full, completed from reference TRBV5-1 and TRBJ1-3, reads KAGVTQTPRYLIKTRGQQVTLSCSPISGHRSVSWYQQTPGQGLQFLFEYFSETQRNKGNFPGRFSGRQFSNSRSEMNVSTLELGDSALYLCASSAGTSGNTIYFGEGSWLTVV.

The CDR3 sequence: CASTPLGANVLTF. CDR3 in DNA: TGTGCCAGCACCCCCCTTGGGGCCAACGTCCTGACTTTC. This chain links TRBV27 with TRBJ2-6; D is uncertain. Germline V gene data show CDR1 as MNHEY and CDR2 as SMNVEV (reference sequence). This CDR3 has 13 residues. Trimming removed 7 bases from V and 3 bases from J, with 7 bases in between.

The chain employs TRBV28 and TRBJ1-1, with 11 nucleotides matching TRBD1. CDR1 MDHEN and CDR2 SYDVKM come from the germline V gene. The CDR3 runs 14 residues. The J segment lost 4 bases and the V segment lost 2 bases, leaving 0 bases of the junction unmatched. CDR3 coding DNA: TGTGCCAGCAGTTTAGGGACAGGGGGCACTGAAGCTTTCTTT. This translates into CASSLGTGGTEAFF.

V is TRBV5-4 and J is TRBJ2-6, with D maybe TRBD2 (5 bases). The V and J ends lost 5 bases and 6 bases respectively, with 15 bases between them. Germline CDR1 is SGHNT and CDR2 is YYREEE (reference sequence). The CDR3 runs to 15 residues. CDR3 protein: CASRGDFAAANVLTF. As DNA, the CDR3 is TGTGCCAGCAGGGGAGACTTCGCCGCGGCCAACGTCCTGACTTTC.

This clone has more than one count but fewer than ten. At the DNA level, this CDR3 is encoded by other sequences in the same sample as well. The chain employs TRBV5-1 and TRBJ1-1, with D uncertain. This CDR3 spans 14 amino acids. Germline CDR1 SGHRS, CDR2 YFSETQ. The germline V and J ends were trimmed by 0 bases and 3 bases, with 9 bases remaining between them. The CDR3 coding sequence is TGCGCCAGCAGCTTGGCCAGTGACTACACTGAAGCTTTCTTT. Its protein product is CASSLASDYTEAFF.